One and the same sample provided the 3 T cell receptor beta chains below, sequenced in a study of T cell responses to AZD1222 COVID-19 vaccine. The protocol was immunoSEQ multiplex PCR, while the TCRdb copy is restricted to in-frame clones and leaves out a portion. The repertoire holds roughly 170,000 clones, with roughly 94% as singletons. The sample was peripheral blood, taken 28 days after the second AZD1222 dose. These receptor sequences come from an adult who received the AZD1222 COVID-19 vaccine.

CDR3 in amino acids: CASSYQGGNQPQHF. The DNA for the CDR3 is TGTGCCAGTAGTTACCAAGGGGGTAATCAGCCCCAGCATTTT. The V gene is TRBV19, the J gene TRBJ1-5; D is perhaps TRBD1 (6 bases). Germline lookup yields CDR1 LNHDA and CDR2 SQIVND (reference sequence). V gave up 5 bases and J gave up 4 bases, with 12 bases separating them. The CDR3 is made up of 14 amino acids.

J is TRBJ1-5 and V is TRBV21-1. TRBV21-1 is tagged as a pseudogene. The CDR3 has 16 amino acids. The CDR3 spells CASSKDSLTSNQPQHF. CDR3 coding DNA: TGTGCCAGCAGCAAAGACTCACTGACTAGCAATCAGCCCCAGCATTTT.

J is TRBJ2-3 and V is TRBV5-1; possible D gene TRBD1, 6 bases. V was shortened by 0 bases and J by 3 bases, with 11 bases between the two germline ends. CDR3 size: 15 residues. Germline CDR1 SGHRS, CDR2 YFSETQ. CDR3 loop: CASSLGGQATDTQYF. In DNA form, the CDR3 reads TGCGCCAGCAGCTTGGGGGGACAAGCTACAGATACGCAGTATTTT.